A single sample gave rise to the 26 T cell receptor beta chains below, sequenced in a study of human T cells and chemical hapten exposure. From the RACE reads, TCRdb called clonotypes with MiXCR, one entry per CDR3 protein. There are nearly 350,000 distinct CDR3 sequences in the sample; around 7% occur only once, and 7.5% to 8.5% lies in the top ten. Specified time point: patch test 1, 2 weeks after DPC sensitization. The sample's treatment: therapeutic diphenylcyclopropenone sensitization with weekly scalp DPC. The starting material was whole blood, obtained in connection with sensitization to the hapten diphenylcyclopropenone (DPC). These receptor sequences come from a woman under 30 with alopecia areata. Some clones in this sample may be carry-over from other donors' samples.

This clonotype was recorded a few times. V is TRBV20-1 and J is TRBJ2-3, with 15 nucleotides matching TRBD2. V shed 6 bases, J shed 4 bases, and the junction held 8 bases outside the gene matches. The CDR3 spans 16 residues. Per germline, CDR1 DFQATT and CDR2 SNEGSKA (reference sequence). CDR3 nucleotide sequence: TGCAGTGCCGGACTAGCGGGGGGGCTAGGAGCAGATACGCAGTATTTT. This translates into CSAGLAGGLGADTQYF.

In this sample, this clonotype turned up a few times. This rearrangement joins TRBV6-2 or TRBV6-3 to TRBJ2-4, with D possibly TRBD2 on 5 matching bases. The CDR3 is 12 residues long. V was pared by 8 bases and J by 0 bases, with 5 bases between. Germline-derived CDR1 and CDR2 are MNHEY and SVGEGT. The CDR3: CASAGAKNIQYF. The CDR3 DNA sequence: TGTGCCAGCGCGGGAGCCAAAAACATTCAGTACTTC.

CDR3 DNA: TGTGCCAGCAGCTTAGTTGGTGCGGGGGCTGAAGCTTTCTTT. Its translation is CASSLVGAGAEAFF. This chain connects TRBV11-1 to TRBJ1-1, with D possibly matching TRBD1 (5 bases). Trimming left V 1 base short and J 6 bases short, with 12 bases between. The CDR3 totals 14 residues. The germline V gene has CDR1 SGHAT and CDR2 FQDESV (reference sequence).

J is TRBJ1-6 and V is TRBV4-3; D is unclear. V was cut by 5 bases and J by 7 bases, with 6 bases left in between. The CDR3 is made up of 12 amino acids. CDR1 and CDR2 from the germline V gene are LGHNA and YSLEER. CDR3 DNA sequence: TGCGCCAGCAGCTCGCAGAATTCACCCCTCCACTTT. It specifies CASSSQNSPLHF.

The chain joins TRBV27 to TRBJ2-7, with a possible D match to TRBD1 (6 bases). With 5 bases removed from V and 4 bases from J, the gap between germline ends came to 21 bases. CDR1 MNHEY and CDR2 SMNVEV come from the germline V gene (reference sequence). There are 16 residues in the CDR3. The DNA for the CDR3 is TGTGCCAGCAGTCTCGCGGACAGCCTACAAGATTACGAGCAGTACTTC. This sequence encodes CASSLADSLQDYEQYF.

This clonotype was found a few times. The J gene is TRBJ2-5, the V gene TRBV3-1; TRBD2 is a possible D gene (5 bases). The CDR3 runs 14 residues. Per the germline V gene, CDR1 is LGHDT and CDR2 is YNNKEL (reference sequence). Trimming took off 0 bases at V and 3 bases at J, with 8 bases between the two ends. The CDR3 is CASSQDQLEETQYF. CDR3 nucleotide sequence: TGTGCCAGCAGCCAAGATCAACTAGAAGAGACCCAGTACTTC.

This clonotype was observed at least ten times. This chain joins TRBV28 and TRBJ2-5, with D perhaps matching TRBD2 (6 bases). V was shortened by 4 bases and J by 5 bases, with 14 bases between the two germline ends. The CDR3 consists of 14 residues. Looked up from germline, CDR1 is MDHEN and CDR2 is SYDVKM. The CDR3 protein is CASSSPGEVETQYF. Written as DNA, the CDR3 is TGTGCCAGCAGTTCGCCTGGGGAGGTTGAGACCCAGTACTTC.

This clonotype was recorded many times. This chain links TRBV7-9 with TRBJ2-3; 9 bases match TRBD2. Germline CDR1 is SEHNR and CDR2 is FQNEAQ (reference sequence). The junction had 8 bases not matched to a gene; V was cut back by 7 bases and J by 6 bases. The length of the CDR3 is 14 residues. The CDR3 DNA is TGTGCCAGCATCTCTAGCGGGGTTCTGGATACGCAGTATTTT. Protein: CASISSGVLDTQYF.

V and J are TRBV29-1 and TRBJ2-7, with a weak D call TRBD2 (5 bases). Germline V gene sequence: CDR1 SQVTM, CDR2 ANQGSEA. The CDR3 sequence is 11 residues long. The V gene lost 6 bases and the J gene lost 4 bases, with 10 bases spanning the gap. Written as DNA, the CDR3 is TGCAGCGTCAAAACGGGGTACGAGCAGTACTTC. This codes for CSVKTGYEQYF.

This clonotype was observed many times. The genes are TRBV12-3 or TRBV12-4 and TRBJ1-1, with unresolved D. The length of the CDR3 is 13 residues. V was shortened by 6 bases and J by 7 bases, with 15 bases between the two germline ends. The CDR3 reads CASSRGRVSEAFF. In DNA, the CDR3 is TGTGCCAGCAGCCGAGGCAGAGTGAGTGAAGCTTTCTTT.

The V and J genes are TRBV12-3 or TRBV12-4 and TRBJ1-1; tentative D call: TRBD1 (6 bases). This CDR3 has 17 residues. Deletions cut 5 bases from V and 6 bases from J, with 25 bases between. The CDR3 DNA reads as TGTGCCAGCAGTCCCGCGGCAGGAGGGGGGTACGGGGCTGAAGCTTTCTTT. Protein sequence: CASSPAAGGGYGAEAFF.

The chain employs TRBV10-3 and TRBJ2-1; the match to TRBD1 covers 9 bases. V shed 6 bases and J 4 bases; nucleotides not matched to a gene: 7. CDR3 length equals 15 residues. Germline assignment: CDR1 ENHRY and CDR2 SYGVKD. This CDR3 reads CAIRRDRESYNEQFF. The CDR3 DNA reads TGTGCCATCAGGAGGGACAGGGAGAGTTACAATGAGCAGTTCTTC.

This clonotype occurred a few times. V usage is TRBV3-1 and J usage is TRBJ1-2, with D unclear. The CDR3 length is 14 residues. Trimming took off 3 bases at V and 3 bases at J, with 11 bases between the two ends. Germline CDR1 reads LGHDT; CDR2 reads YNNKEL (reference sequence). The CDR3 reads CASSHVEAYYGYTF. The CDR3 region has the DNA TGTGCCAGCAGCCATGTGGAGGCTTACTATGGCTACACCTTC.

The chain has TRBV12-5 and TRBJ1-5, with 9 bases aligning to TRBD1. In germline, CDR1 is LGHNT, CDR2 FRNRAP. Losses at the gene ends were 6 bases for V and 2 bases for J; bases not matched to a gene: 8. This CDR3 spans 16 amino acids. The CDR3 sequence: CASGATGGDGNQPQHF. The CDR3 DNA reads as TGTGCTAGTGGAGCTACAGGGGGCGATGGCAATCAGCCCCAGCATTTT.

V is TRBV29-1 and J is TRBJ2-3; 7 positions agree with TRBD1. CDR3 length equals 13 residues. CDR1 SQVTM and CDR2 ANQGSEA come from the germline V gene. V was pared by 6 bases and J by 1 base, with 4 bases of the junction left unmatched. The CDR3 DNA sequence: TGCAGCGTCAGAGACAGGGGCACAGATACGCAGTATTTT. Translating gives CSVRDRGTDTQYF.

Ten or more counts support this clonotype. The rearrangement uses TRBV2 and TRBJ2-7, with D possibly being TRBD1 (5 bases). The length of the CDR3 is 15 residues. Trimming pared 4 bases from V and 4 bases from J, leaving 17 bases between. Germline V gene lookup returns CDR1 SNHLY and CDR2 FYNNEI. CDR3 in DNA: TGTGCCAGCAGTGGATACGCGGACACCCCGTACGAGCAGTACTTC. Protein sequence: CASSGYADTPYEQYF.

This chain uses TRBV7-9 with TRBJ1-4; D might be TRBD1 (6 bases). The CDR3 spans 15 residues. CDR1 and CDR2 from the germline V gene are SEHNR and FQNEAQ (reference sequence). Trimming shortened V by 4 bases and J by 0 bases, and 9 bases separated the two germline ends. The CDR3 DNA reads as TGTGCCAGCAGCTCCGGACAGACAACTAATGAAAAACTGTTTTTT. Translated, it gives CASSSGQTTNEKLFF.

The V and J genes are TRBV29-1 and TRBJ1-1; 7 positions agree with TRBD1. Germline CDR1 SQVTM, CDR2 ANQGSEA. The CDR3 extends over 12 amino acids. The V segment lost 4 bases and the J segment 7 bases; nucleotides outside the gene matches: 6. CDR3 DNA sequence: TGCAGCGTTGTTGGGACAGCCGATGAAGCTTTCTTT. Its translation: CSVVGTADEAFF.

This clonotype was found a few times. V and J are TRBV20-1 and TRBJ1-6; D might be TRBD1 (5 bases). Trimming stripped 3 bases from V and 0 bases from J, with 9 bases between. The CDR3 consists of 15 residues. CDR1 and CDR2 (germline): DFQATT, SNEGSKA (reference sequence). CDR3 nucleotides: TGCAGTGCTAGTTTAGACAGCTCCTATAATTCACCCCTCCACTTT. Translation: CSASLDSSYNSPLHF.

In this sample, this clonotype turned up many times. The chain is built from TRBV20-1 and TRBJ2-3, with TRBD1 matching over 8 bases. This CDR3 spans 16 amino acids. The trim removed 0 bases at V and 6 bases at J, leaving 11 bases unmatched. Germline V CDR1 and CDR2: DFQATT, SNEGSKA (reference sequence). As DNA, the CDR3 is TGCAGTGCTAGAGATACTGACAGGGGTCATCGGGATACGCAGTATTTT. It is translated as CSARDTDRGHRDTQYF.

This clonotype was found a few times. This chain connects TRBV28 to TRBJ1-5; TRBD1 agrees at 11 bases. CDR3 size: 16 residues. Germline V gene lookup returns CDR1 MDHEN and CDR2 SYDVKM. Trimming removed 5 bases from V and 2 bases from J; junction bases left unmatched: 5. CDR3 protein: CASSLGQGAGNQPQHF. In DNA, the CDR3 is TGTGCCAGCAGTCTAGGACAGGGGGCTGGCAATCAGCCCCAGCATTTT.

The chain combines TRBV5-1 with TRBJ1-2; no clear D gene. The V gene lost 0 bases and the J gene lost 0 bases, with 12 bases spanning the gap. The CDR3 is made up of 16 amino acids. From germline, CDR1 is SGHRS and CDR2 YFSETQ. The chain's CDR3 is CASSLVPQAANYGYTF. For the CDR3, the DNA is TGCGCCAGCAGCTTGGTACCGCAGGCAGCTAACTATGGCTACACCTTC.

V and J are TRBV20-1 and TRBJ2-7, with no clear D. Germline V CDR1 and CDR2: DFQATT, SNEGSKA (reference sequence). The CDR3 has 11 residues. V dropped 2 bases and J dropped 5 bases, with 7 bases sitting between them. The CDR3 region has the DNA TGCAGTGCTAGAAGAGACGACGAGCAGTACTTC. It is translated as CSARRDDEQYF.

The chain has TRBV6-1 and TRBJ2-7; D may match TRBD1 or TRBD2 (5 bases each). The CDR3 has 15 residues. CDR1 MNHNS and CDR2 SASEGT come from the germline V gene. V lost 5 bases to trimming and J lost 2 bases, with 16 bases between them. Written as DNA, the CDR3 is TGTGCCAGCAGTTGGTTCCGGGACGGGACCTACGAGCAGTACTTC. Protein product: CASSWFRDGTYEQYF.

This chain joins TRBV20-1 and TRBJ1-2, with TRBD1 as a possible D gene (6 bases). CDR1 and CDR2 (germline): DFQATT, SNEGSKA (reference sequence). Trimming took 3 bases from V and 11 from J, leaving 10 bases between them. CDR3 length: 10 residues. The CDR3 spells CSASRTGYTF. CDR3 sequence (DNA): TGCAGTGCTAGCCGAACAGGGTACACCTTC.

The chain combines TRBV3-1 with TRBJ1-1, with TRBD1 matching over 10 bases. CDR3 size: 14 residues. V shed 3 bases, J shed 5 bases, and the junction held 3 bases outside the gene matches. Germline CDR1 and CDR2: LGHDT and YNNKEL (reference sequence). CDR3 in amino acids: CASSQDRGLTEAFF. Written as DNA, the CDR3 is TGTGCCAGCAGCCAGGACAGGGGGTTAACTGAAGCTTTCTTT.